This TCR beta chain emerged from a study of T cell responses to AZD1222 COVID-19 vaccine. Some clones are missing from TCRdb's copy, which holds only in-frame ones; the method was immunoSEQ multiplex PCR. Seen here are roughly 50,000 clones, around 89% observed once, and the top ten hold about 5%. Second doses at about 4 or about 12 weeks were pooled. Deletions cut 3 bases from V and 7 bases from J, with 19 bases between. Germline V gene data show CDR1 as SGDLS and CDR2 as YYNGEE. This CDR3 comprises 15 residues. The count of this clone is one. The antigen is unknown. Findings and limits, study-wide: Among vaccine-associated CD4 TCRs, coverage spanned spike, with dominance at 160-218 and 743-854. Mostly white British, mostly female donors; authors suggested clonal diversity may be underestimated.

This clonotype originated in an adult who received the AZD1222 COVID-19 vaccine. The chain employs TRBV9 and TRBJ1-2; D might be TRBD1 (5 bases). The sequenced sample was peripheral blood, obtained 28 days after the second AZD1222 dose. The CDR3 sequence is CASSEGSGASSGYTF. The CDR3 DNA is TGTGCCAGCAGCGAGGGGTCAGGAGCGTCTTCTGGCTACACCTTC.